Below, one TCR beta chain is given with its context. Libraries were prepared by immunoSEQ multiplex PCR; TCRdb keeps only in-frame clonotypes and omits some of them. The top ten clones hold over 4% of a sample with tens of thousands of clones, approximately 94% of them seen once. Germline loops: CDR1 MNHEY, CDR2 SMNVEV (reference sequence). Trimming removed 4 bases from V and 2 bases from J, with 14 bases in between. This CDR3 has 15 amino acids. This entry belongs to a study of Tregs in tolerant kidney transplant recipients. Sample: CD8+ T cells from blood. The chain employs TRBV27 and TRBJ1-1; D gene ambiguous. This TCR was sampled from a human donor in good health. CDR3 sequence (DNA): TGTGCCAGCAGTTCCGAAGGCGCAGAAAACACTGAAGCTTTCTTT. Residues: CASSSEGAENTEAFF.